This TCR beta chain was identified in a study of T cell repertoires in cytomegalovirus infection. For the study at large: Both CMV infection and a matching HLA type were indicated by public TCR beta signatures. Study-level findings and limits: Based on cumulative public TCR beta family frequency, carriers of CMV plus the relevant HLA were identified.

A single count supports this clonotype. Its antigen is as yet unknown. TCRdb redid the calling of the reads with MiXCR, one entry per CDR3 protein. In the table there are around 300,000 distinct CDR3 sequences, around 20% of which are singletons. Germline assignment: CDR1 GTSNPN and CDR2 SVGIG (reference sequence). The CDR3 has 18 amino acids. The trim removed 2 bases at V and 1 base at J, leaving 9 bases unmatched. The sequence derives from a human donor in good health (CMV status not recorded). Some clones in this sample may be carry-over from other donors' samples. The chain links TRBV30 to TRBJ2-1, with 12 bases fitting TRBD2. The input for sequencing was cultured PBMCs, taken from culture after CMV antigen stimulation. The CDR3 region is CAWSRLAGGRVSYNEQFF. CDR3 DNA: TGTGCCTGGAGTCGGCTAGCGGGAGGGCGAGTGTCCTACAATGAGCAGTTCTTC.